Sequencing of this TCR beta chain was carried out in a study of metastatic and nonmetastatic thyroid tumors. Using MiXCR, TCRdb reanalyzed the PCR reads. The data hold 6,500 to 8,500 clones, with 24% observed a single time. Thyroid surgery had not been preceded by any treatment in any patient. Trimming took 2 bases from V and 2 from J, leaving 11 bases between them. This CDR3 has 15 residues. In its sample, this clone is medium-sized (0.01 to 0.1%). This chain uses TRBV12-3 or TRBV12-4 with TRBJ2-3; the D gene is possibly TRBD2 (7 bases). This TCR came from a female donor with papillary thyroid cancer or a benign thyroid nodule (not recorded which). Some clones in this sample may be carry-over from other donors' samples. Material: tumor tissue. The CDR3 nucleotides read TGTGCCAGCAGTTTACGCGGGGGCCTCACAGATACGCAGTATTTT. This sequence encodes CASSLRGGLTDTQYF.